These 27 T cell receptor beta chains came from one sample sequenced in a study of post-analysis software for immune sequencing data. Prepared TCR beta cDNA libraries contained unique molecular identifiers. TCRdb called the PCR reads again in MiXCR, with one record for every CDR3 protein. The sample holds 400,000 to 500,000 distinct CDR3 sequences, approximately 39% seen once. Which antigens these TCRs recognize remains unknown. Broader study findings: Among 4 or 5 TRBV segments more frequent in patients than controls were TRBV5-6, TRBV5-1 and TRBV20-1.

The sequencing sample was made of blood. These receptors all stem from a girl aged 2-9 years with multiple sclerosis.

This clonotype appeared a few times. J is TRBJ2-1 and V is TRBV4-1; 9 positions match TRBD1. Per germline, CDR1 MGHRA and CDR2 YSYEKL. CDR3 length equals 16 residues. The ends lost 1 base at V and 6 bases at J; junction bases unmatched: 7. In DNA form, the CDR3 reads TGCGCCAGCAGCCAAGGACCGGGGACAGGGAGCAATGAGCAGTTCTTC. This translates into CASSQGPGTGSNEQFF.

This CDR3 reads CASSPLLANYEQYF. As DNA, the CDR3 is TGTGCCAGCTCACCACTCCTAGCCAACTACGAGCAGTACTTC. The chain is built from TRBV18 and TRBJ2-5; TRBD2 might be the D (5 bases). With the DNA end fitting TRBJ2-7 better, the J assignment may be wrong. The germline gives CDR1 KGHSH, CDR2 LQKENI. The CDR3 sequence is 14 residues long.

The chain uses TRBV12-3 or TRBV12-4 and TRBJ2-4; TRBD1 agrees at 9 bases. The V segment lost 4 bases and the J segment 13 bases; nucleotides outside the gene matches: 11. The CDR3 sequence is 14 residues long. CDR3 bases: TGTGCCAGCAGTTGGGGGACAGGGAATCGGGAGCAGTACTTC. It encodes CASSWGTGNREQYF.

J is TRBJ2-1 and V is TRBV7-9, with 8 bases fitting TRBD1. This CDR3 is 16 amino acids long. Looked up from germline, CDR1 is SEHNR and CDR2 is FQNEAQ (reference sequence). The ends lost 0 bases at V and 3 bases at J; junction bases unmatched: 4. CDR3 sequence (DNA): TGTGCCAGCAGCTTAGCGGGTACAGGGGGCTACAATGAGCAGTTCTTC. Protein product: CASSLAGTGGYNEQFF.

This clonotype was found a few times. V is TRBV6-4 and J is TRBJ1-2, with D unresolved. The germline gives CDR1 MRHNA, CDR2 SNTAGT. Trimming shortened V by 2 bases and J by 0 bases, and 4 bases separated the two germline ends. The CDR3 has 13 amino acids. CDR3 in amino acids: CASSDGPNYGYTF. The CDR3 coding sequence is TGTGCCAGCAGTGACGGACCTAACTATGGCTACACCTTC.

This clonotype was picked up a small number of times. The chain combines TRBV20-1 with TRBJ2-7; D remains ambiguous. Trimming pared 6 bases from V and 3 bases from J, leaving 15 bases between. The germline V gene has CDR1 DFQATT and CDR2 SNEGSKA (reference sequence). The CDR3 is 13 residues long. DNA of the CDR3: TGCAGTGCGATCGGGCAGACAAGCTACGAGCAGTACTTC. Its translation: CSAIGQTSYEQYF.

V gene TRBV7-3 combines with J gene TRBJ2-2; possible D gene TRBD2, 6 bases. Trimming took off 3 bases at V and 0 bases at J, with 8 bases between the two ends. The CDR3 contains 15 residues. Germline CDR1 and CDR2: SGHTA and FQGTGA. The CDR3 sequence: CASSLGTANTGELFF. The CDR3 nucleotides are TGTGCCAGCAGCTTGGGGACTGCGAACACCGGGGAGCTGTTTTTT.

V gene TRBV7-2 combines with J gene TRBJ2-3; a possible D gene is TRBD1 (6 bases). V lost 1 base, J lost 5 bases, and 13 bases lay in between. The CDR3 is 15 amino acids. Germline V gene data show CDR1 as SGHTA and CDR2 as FQGNSA. In DNA form, the CDR3 reads TGTGCCAGCAGCTTAGAGGCTCCCAGGGGAGATACGCAGTATTTT. Its protein is CASSLEAPRGDTQYF.

This clonotype was seen only a few times. V is TRBV7-9 and J is TRBJ2-7, with TRBD1 identical over 9 bases. Trimming cost V 1 base and J 1 base; bases outside gene matches: 5. CDR3 length: 16 residues. Germline loops: CDR1 SEHNR, CDR2 FQNEAQ (reference sequence). The CDR3 protein is CASSLVSGQGSYEQYF. CDR3 DNA sequence: TGTGCCAGCAGCTTAGTATCGGGACAGGGTTCCTACGAGCAGTACTTC.

The CDR3 DNA follows: TGTGCCAGCAGTAGCAGGGGGAGCCAGCCCCAGCATTTT. It translates to CASSSRGSQPQHF. The rearrangement uses TRBV6-5 and TRBJ1-5; TRBD1 agrees at 7 bases. Germline assignment: CDR1 MNHEY and CDR2 SVGAGI. The CDR3 runs 13 residues. The V segment lost 5 bases and the J segment 7 bases; nucleotides outside the gene matches: 5.

The chain is built from TRBV7-6 and TRBJ2-1; D may be TRBD1 or TRBD2 (6 bases each). Trimming removed 0 bases at V and 8 bases at J, with 14 bases between. Germline CDR1 is SGHVS and CDR2 is FNYEAQ. The CDR3 is 15 amino acids. The CDR3 bases are TGTGCCAGCAGCTTAGCTTGGGGGGCGGAGTATGAGCAGTTCTTC. It encodes CASSLAWGAEYEQFF.

A word on this clonotype: Mismatch with germline at one junction end may stem from a read error. This chain joins TRBV12-3 or TRBV12-4 and TRBJ2-3; 8 bases line up with TRBD1. This CDR3 has 15 amino acids. The CDR3 loop is CASSQTGTGADAQYF. The CDR3 DNA reads TGTGCCAGCAGTCAGACCGGGACAGGCGCAGATGCGCAGTATTTT.

This clonotype was recorded a few times. The chain uses TRBV21-1 and TRBJ2-5; the table's D call, TRBD2, was not checked against the DNA. TRBV21-1 is a known pseudogene. The CDR3 loop spans 16 amino acids. The CDR3 DNA reads TGTGCCAGCAGCCGACGACTAGCGGATTACCAAGAGACCCAGTACTTC. Translating gives CASSRRLADYQETQYF.

This rearrangement joins TRBV29-1 to TRBJ2-3, with a possible D match to TRBD2 (5 bases). V was clipped by 5 bases and J by 5 bases, with 11 bases between them. CDR3 length equals 12 residues. The germline gives CDR1 SQVTM, CDR2 ANQGSEA. The CDR3 coding sequence is TGCAGCGTTCTACCAAGCGGAGATACGCAGTATTTT. It specifies CSVLPSGDTQYF.

This clonotype appeared a few times. The chain has TRBV29-1 and TRBJ1-2; D not resolved. V lost 5 bases and J 7 bases, leaving 14 bases between the germline ends. There are 12 residues in the CDR3. The germline CDR1 and CDR2 sequences are SQVTM and ANQGSEA. CDR3 sequence reads: CSVSRWGGGYTF. CDR3 coding DNA: TGCAGCGTTTCCCGGTGGGGAGGTGGCTACACCTTC.

The chain combines TRBV24-1 with TRBJ2-1; 12 bases agree with TRBD2. The germline V gene has CDR1 KGHDR and CDR2 SFDVKD. Trimming took 6 bases from V and 9 from J; bases not matched to a gene: 5. This CDR3 region has 14 residues. The CDR3 here is CATSPSGRVGEQFF. DNA of the CDR3: TGTGCCACCAGTCCTAGCGGGAGGGTGGGTGAGCAGTTCTTC.

The sample holds a few counts of this clonotype. A much larger clone differs by one base, so this may be a read error. The chain carries TRBV4-2 and TRBJ2-5; D is unclear. Germline CDR1 is LGHNA and CDR2 is YNFKEQ. The CDR3 runs 14 residues. This CDR3 reads CAGSQGPSQETQYF. DNA of the CDR3: TGTGCCGGCAGCCAAGGACCATCCCAAGAGACCCAGTACTTC.

J is TRBJ2-3 and V is TRBV20-1, with 11 bases fitting TRBD1. This CDR3 spans 15 amino acids. V was clipped by 1 base and J by 5 bases; unmatched bases: 5. Germline V gene sequence: CDR1 DFQATT, CDR2 SNEGSKA (reference sequence). CDR3 in DNA: TGCAGTGCTAGAGTCCGGACAGGGGGCAAAGATACGCAGTATTTT. Amino acids: CSARVRTGGKDTQYF.

This clonotype was counted only a few times. The genes are TRBV6-5 and TRBJ2-3, with D hard to call. Between the trimmed V and J ends, which lost 2 bases and 1 base, there was a span of 7 bases. The germline V gene has CDR1 MNHEY and CDR2 SVGAGI. CDR3 length: 14 residues. The CDR3 here is CASSYGDGTDTQYF. CDR3 coding DNA: TGTGCCAGCAGTTACGGAGACGGCACAGATACGCAGTATTTT.

For the CDR3, the DNA is TGTGCCAGTGAACTGGACAGGCGGAAGCAGTACTTC. Protein sequence: CASELDRRKQYF. V is TRBV28 and J is TRBJ2-4; 7 bases map to TRBD1. CDR1 is MDHEN, CDR2 SYDVKM, per germline. V was clipped by 9 bases and J by 13 bases; unmatched bases: 12. The CDR3 sequence is 12 residues long.

This clonotype appeared a few times. The chain joins TRBV10-3 to TRBJ2-1; 10 bases map to TRBD2. J gave up 4 bases and V 6 bases, and 15 bases lay outside the gene matches. The germline CDR1 and CDR2 sequences are ENHRY and SYGVKD. CDR3 size: 18 residues. The CDR3 sequence: CAISPAWGLAGVYNEQFF. Written as DNA, the CDR3 is TGTGCCATCAGCCCGGCCTGGGGGCTAGCGGGGGTGTACAATGAGCAGTTCTTC.

The V call is TRBV24-1, the J call TRBJ2-1; no clear D. Trimming pared 3 bases from V and 2 bases from J, leaving 4 bases between. Germline-derived CDR1 and CDR2 are KGHDR and SFDVKD. The CDR3 spans 13 residues. The CDR3 reads CATSDTAYNEQFF. The CDR3 coding sequence is TGTGCCACCAGTGATACAGCCTACAATGAGCAGTTCTTC.

In its sample, this clonotype was seen a few times. The V and J genes are TRBV29-1 and TRBJ2-1; D may match TRBD1 or TRBD2 (5 bases each). Germline lookup yields CDR1 SQVTM and CDR2 ANQGSEA. The CDR3 extends over 14 amino acids. The V end lost 3 bases, the J end lost 2 bases, and 11 bases lay between the germline ends. The CDR3 DNA follows: TGCAGCGTTGATGGGGGAGCGACCTACAATGAGCAGTTCTTC. This translates into CSVDGGATYNEQFF.

The CDR3 reads CSARQPRDNYGYTF. CDR3 DNA: TGCAGTGCTAGGCAGCCCAGAGATAACTATGGCTACACCTTC. The V call is TRBV20-1, the J call TRBJ1-2; D is uncertain. The CDR3 covers 14 residues. Trimming took 3 bases from V and 1 from J, leaving 12 bases between them. The germline V gene encodes CDR1 DFQATT and CDR2 SNEGSKA (reference sequence).

V usage is TRBV3-1 and J usage is TRBJ2-5; D is possibly TRBD1 or TRBD2 (5 bases each). This CDR3 is built from 13 residues. V dropped 1 base and J dropped 10 bases, with 13 bases sitting between them. The germline CDR1 and CDR2 sequences are LGHDT and YNNKEL (reference sequence). Here the CDR3 DNA reads TGTGCCAGCAGCCAAGGACCGGGACGCCACCAGTACTTC. This encodes CASSQGPGRHQYF.

The V and J genes are TRBV12-3 or TRBV12-4 and TRBJ1-2; D perhaps matches TRBD1 (6 bases). V lost 6 bases to trimming and J lost 3 bases, with 17 bases between them. This CDR3 has 15 residues. CDR3 residues: CASRHRATSDYGYTF. In DNA form, the CDR3 reads TGTGCCAGCAGACACAGGGCGACATCTGACTATGGCTACACCTTC.

V is TRBV20-1 and J is TRBJ2-1, with 13 bases lining up with TRBD2. The J call is uncertain, as TRBJ2-7 better fits the DNA end. CDR3 length equals 15 residues. The germline V gene encodes CDR1 DFQATT and CDR2 SNEGSKA (reference sequence). Here the CDR3 reads CSATLAGGSYNEQYF. CDR3 bases: TGCAGTGCTACACTAGCGGGGGGGTCGTACAATGAGCAGTACTTC.